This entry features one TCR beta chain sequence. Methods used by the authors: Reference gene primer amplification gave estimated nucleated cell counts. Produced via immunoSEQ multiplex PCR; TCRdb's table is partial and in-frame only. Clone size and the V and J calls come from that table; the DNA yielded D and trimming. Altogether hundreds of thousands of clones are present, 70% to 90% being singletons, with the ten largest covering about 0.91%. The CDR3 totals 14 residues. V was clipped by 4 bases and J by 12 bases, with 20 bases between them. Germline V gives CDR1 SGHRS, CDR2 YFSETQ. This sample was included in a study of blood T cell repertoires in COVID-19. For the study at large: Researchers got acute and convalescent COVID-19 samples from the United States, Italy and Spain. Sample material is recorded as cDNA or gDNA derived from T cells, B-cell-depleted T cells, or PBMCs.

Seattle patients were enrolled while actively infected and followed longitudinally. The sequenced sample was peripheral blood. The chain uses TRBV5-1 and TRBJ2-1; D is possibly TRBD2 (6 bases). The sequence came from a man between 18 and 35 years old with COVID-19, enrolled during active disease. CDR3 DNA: TGCGCCAGCAGCCTCGGGAGTTTGGGAATGGTGCAGTTCTTC. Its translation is CASSLGSLGMVQFF.